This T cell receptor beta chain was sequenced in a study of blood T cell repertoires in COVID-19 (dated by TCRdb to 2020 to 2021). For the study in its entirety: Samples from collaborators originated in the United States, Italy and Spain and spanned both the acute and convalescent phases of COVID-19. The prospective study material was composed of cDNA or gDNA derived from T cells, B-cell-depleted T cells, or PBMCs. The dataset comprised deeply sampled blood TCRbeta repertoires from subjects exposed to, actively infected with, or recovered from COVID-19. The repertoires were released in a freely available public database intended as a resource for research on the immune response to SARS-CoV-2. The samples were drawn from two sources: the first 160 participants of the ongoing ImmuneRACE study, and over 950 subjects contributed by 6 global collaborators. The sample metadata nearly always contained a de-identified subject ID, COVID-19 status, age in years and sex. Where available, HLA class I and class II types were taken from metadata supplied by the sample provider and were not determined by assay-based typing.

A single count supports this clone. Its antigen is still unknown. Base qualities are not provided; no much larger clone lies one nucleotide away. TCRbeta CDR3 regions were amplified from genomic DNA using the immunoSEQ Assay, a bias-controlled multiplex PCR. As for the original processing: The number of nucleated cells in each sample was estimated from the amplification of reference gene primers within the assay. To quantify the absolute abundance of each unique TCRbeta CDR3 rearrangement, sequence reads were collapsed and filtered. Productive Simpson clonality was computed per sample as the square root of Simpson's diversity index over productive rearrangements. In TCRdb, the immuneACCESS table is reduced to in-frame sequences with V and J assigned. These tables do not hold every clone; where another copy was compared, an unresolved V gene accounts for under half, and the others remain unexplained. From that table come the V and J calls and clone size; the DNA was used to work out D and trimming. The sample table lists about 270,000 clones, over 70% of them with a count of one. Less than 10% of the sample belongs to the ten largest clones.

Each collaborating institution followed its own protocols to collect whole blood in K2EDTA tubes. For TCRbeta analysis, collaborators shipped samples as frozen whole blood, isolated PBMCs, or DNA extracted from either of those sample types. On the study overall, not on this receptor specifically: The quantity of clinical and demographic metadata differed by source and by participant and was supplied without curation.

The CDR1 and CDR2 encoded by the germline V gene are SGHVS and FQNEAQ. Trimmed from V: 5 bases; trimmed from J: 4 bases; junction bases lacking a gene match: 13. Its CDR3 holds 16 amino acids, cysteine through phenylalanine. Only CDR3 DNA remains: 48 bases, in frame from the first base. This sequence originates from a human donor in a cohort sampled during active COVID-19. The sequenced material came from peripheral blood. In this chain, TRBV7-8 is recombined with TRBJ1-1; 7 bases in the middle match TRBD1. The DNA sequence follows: TGTGCCAGCAGCCTCACCGGGACAGAGTACCTCACTGAAGCTTTCTTT. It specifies CASSLTGTEYLTEAFF. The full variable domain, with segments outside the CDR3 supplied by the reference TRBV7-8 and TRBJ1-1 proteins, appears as GAGVSQSPRYKVAKRGQDVALRCDPISGHVSLFWYQQALGQGPEFLTYFQNEAQLDKSGLPSDRFFAERPEGSVSTLKIQRTQQEDSAVYLCASSLTGTEYLTEAFFGQGTRLTVV.